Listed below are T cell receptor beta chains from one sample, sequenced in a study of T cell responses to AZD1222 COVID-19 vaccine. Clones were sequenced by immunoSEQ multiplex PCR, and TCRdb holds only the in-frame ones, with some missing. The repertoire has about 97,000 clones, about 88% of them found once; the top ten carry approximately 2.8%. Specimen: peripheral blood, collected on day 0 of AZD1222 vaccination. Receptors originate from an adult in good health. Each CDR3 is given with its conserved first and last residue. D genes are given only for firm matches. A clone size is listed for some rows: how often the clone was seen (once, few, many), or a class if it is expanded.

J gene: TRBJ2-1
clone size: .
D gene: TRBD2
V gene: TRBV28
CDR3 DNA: TGTGCCAGCAGTTTAGGGCTGGCGGGGGGCCGAGGGAATGAGCAGTTCTTC
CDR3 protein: CASSLGLAGGRGNEQFF

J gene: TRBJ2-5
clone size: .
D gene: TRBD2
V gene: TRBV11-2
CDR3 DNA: TGTGCCAGCAGCTCCTCAATGGGGGGGTATAGGACCCAGTACTTC
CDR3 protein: CASSSSMGGYRTQYF

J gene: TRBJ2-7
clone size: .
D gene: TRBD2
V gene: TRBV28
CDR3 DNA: TGTGCCAGCAGTGCCTATAGCGGGGCGAGGGAGCAGTACTTC
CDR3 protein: CASSAYSGAREQYF

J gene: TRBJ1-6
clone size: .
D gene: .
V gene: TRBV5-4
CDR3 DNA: TGTGCCAGCAGCTTGGAGGGGACGCCTAATTCACCCCTCCACTTT
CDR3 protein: CASSLEGTPNSPLHF

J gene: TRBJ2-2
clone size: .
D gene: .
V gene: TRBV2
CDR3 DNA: TGTGCCAGCATACGAAGCGGTCTCGCCGGGGAGCTGTTTTTT
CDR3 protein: CASIRSGLAGELFF

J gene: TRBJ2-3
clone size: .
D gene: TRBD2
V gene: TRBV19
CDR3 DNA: TGTGCCAGTAGTTTTTGGGGGCTAGCGGGAGGCACAGATACGCAGTATTTT
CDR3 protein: CASSFWGLAGGTDTQYF

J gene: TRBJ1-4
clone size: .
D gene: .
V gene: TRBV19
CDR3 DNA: TGTGCCAGTAGTTTAGACGGGGCGGAAAAACTGTTTTTT
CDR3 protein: CASSLDGAEKLFF

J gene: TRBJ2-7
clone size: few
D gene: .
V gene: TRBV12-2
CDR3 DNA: TGTGCAAGTCGCTTAACCCCTAGGGAGCGACCGGGCGAGCAGTACTTC
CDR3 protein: CASRLTPRERPGEQYF

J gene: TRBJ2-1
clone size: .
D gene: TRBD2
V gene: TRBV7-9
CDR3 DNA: TGTGCCAGCAGCTTAGGACTAGCGGGGTCTGAGCAGTTCTTC
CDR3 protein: CASSLGLAGSEQFF

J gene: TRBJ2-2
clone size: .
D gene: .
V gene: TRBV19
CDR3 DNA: TGTGCCAGTAGTATGGTACAGGGTCCCGGGGAGCTGTTTTTT
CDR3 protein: CASSMVQGPGELFF

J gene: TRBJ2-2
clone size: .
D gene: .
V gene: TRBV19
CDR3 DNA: TGTGCCAGTAGGGAGGTGGGGGAGCTGTTTTTT
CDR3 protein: CASREVGELFF

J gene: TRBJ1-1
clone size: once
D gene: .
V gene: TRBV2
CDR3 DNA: TGTGCCAGCACCCCTTCTGGATTCATGAACACTGAAGCTTTCTTT
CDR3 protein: CASTPSGFMNTEAFF

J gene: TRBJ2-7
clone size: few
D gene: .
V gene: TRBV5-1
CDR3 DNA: TGCGCCAGCAGCTTGGTTGCAGGGAAAAGGGACGAGCAGTACTTC
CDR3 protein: CASSLVAGKRDEQYF

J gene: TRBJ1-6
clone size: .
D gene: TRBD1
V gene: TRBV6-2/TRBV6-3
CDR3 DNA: TGTGCCAGCAGCGGACAGGGTACAGGTTCACCCCTCCACTTT
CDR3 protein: CASSGQGTGSPLHF

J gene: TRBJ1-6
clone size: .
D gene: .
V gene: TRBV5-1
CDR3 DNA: TGCGCCAGCGGTTGGACCCGGGATTCACCCCTCCACTTT
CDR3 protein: CASGWTRDSPLHF

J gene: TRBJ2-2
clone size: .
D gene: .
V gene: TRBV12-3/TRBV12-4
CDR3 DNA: TGTGCCAGCAGTTTAACCGGCGCCGGGGAGCTGTTTTTT
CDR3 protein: CASSLTGAGELFF

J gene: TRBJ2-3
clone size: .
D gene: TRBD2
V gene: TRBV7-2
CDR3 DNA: TGTGCCAGCAGCCGCACCGAAATACTAGCGGGGGGGCCGGCAGATACGCAGTATTTT
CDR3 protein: CASSRTEILAGGPADTQYF

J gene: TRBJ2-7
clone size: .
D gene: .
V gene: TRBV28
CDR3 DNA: TGTGCCAGCAGTTTGGGGACACACCTGGAGCAGTACTTC
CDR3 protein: CASSLGTHLEQYF

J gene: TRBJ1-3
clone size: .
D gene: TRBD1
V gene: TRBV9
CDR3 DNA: TGTGCCAGCAGCGGACAGGGTTCCGGAAACACCATATATTTT
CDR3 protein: CASSGQGSGNTIYF